This T cell receptor beta chain derives from a study of identical twins. General study points: Twins' excess sharing was less marked for out-of-frame beta sequences.

A universal primer site came from template switching; cDNA carried unique molecular identifiers. Each CDR3 protein gets one entry after TCRdb re-called the 5' RACE reads with MiXCR. Here the sample spans approximately 190,000 distinct CDR3 sequences, about 15% being singletons. Details on this clonotype: Antigen specificity is unknown.

Germline CDR1 is LGHDT and CDR2 is YNNKEL (reference sequence). The germline V and J ends were trimmed by 1 base and 2 bases, with 6 bases remaining between them. The CDR3 is 14 residues long. These data were likewise used in another study, on T cells expressing NK-cell markers.

Sequencing was performed on CD8+ T cells sorted from blood. The J gene is TRBJ2-1, the V gene TRBV3-1; no definite D call. The receptor was isolated from a woman younger than 35 in good health. CDR3 coding DNA: TGTGCCAGCAGCCAAGGTGGGACCTACAATGAGCAGTTCTTC. Translated, it gives CASSQGGTYNEQFF.